Presented here are 6 T cell receptor beta chains from one specimen sequenced in a study of molecular identifiers for immune sequencing clone quantification. One entry per CDR3 protein, called by TCRdb with MiXCR from the PCR reads. The sample holds about 640,000 distinct CDR3 sequences, just under 20% seen once. Sequenced material: naive CD8+ T cells from blood, with Jurkat cell RNA spiked in. The subset is: FACS-sorted CD8+CD4-CCR7+CD45RA+ naive T cells. All receptors come from a human donor in good health. Some libraries in this study had Jurkat cell RNA spiked in.

This clonotype was detected ten times or more. The V call is TRBV20-1, the J call TRBJ2-5; 10 bases match TRBD2. The CDR3 sequence is 15 residues long. Germline CDR1 reads DFQATT; CDR2 reads SNEGSKA (reference sequence). The V gene end was trimmed by 2 bases and the J gene end by 1 base; junction bases not matched to a gene: 4. CDR3 loop: CSARTSGMGQETQYF. The DNA for the CDR3 is TGCAGTGCTAGAACTAGCGGGATGGGCCAAGAGACCCAGTACTTC.

This clonotype has only a few counts. This chain joins TRBV7-9 and TRBJ1-2, with TRBD1 matching over 7 bases. The CDR3 loop spans 15 amino acids. The ends lost 5 bases at V and 4 bases at J; junction bases unmatched: 10. Per germline, CDR1 SEHNR and CDR2 FQNEAQ (reference sequence). CDR3 DNA: TGTGCCAGCAGCCTAGGCCCGGGGACAGCCTATGGCTACACCTTC. It specifies CASSLGPGTAYGYTF.

A note on this clonotype: A much larger clonotype is one base distant, so this may be a read error. The J gene is TRBJ2-1, the V gene TRBV7-2; no reliable D call. From germline, CDR1 is SGHTA and CDR2 FQGNSA. This CDR3 contains 13 residues. The CDR3 is CAGSFSDYNEQFF. DNA of the CDR3: TGTGCCGGCAGCTTTTCCGATTACAATGAGCAGTTCTTC.

This clonotype was seen repeatedly, ten times or more. The chain carries TRBV7-9 and TRBJ2-5; D is ambiguous. The CDR3 loop spans 14 amino acids. The germline V and J ends were trimmed by 3 bases and 4 bases, with 12 bases remaining between them. The germline CDR1 and CDR2 sequences are SEHNR and FQNEAQ (reference sequence). The CDR3 loop reads CASSFGVSPETQYF. The CDR3, as DNA: TGTGCCAGCAGCTTTGGGGTATCTCCAGAGACCCAGTACTTC.

This clonotype was counted ten times or more. CDR3 sequence reads: CASSQGSHGYTF. DNA of the CDR3: TGTGCCAGCAGTCAGGGGTCCCATGGCTACACCTTC. The genes are TRBV12-3 or TRBV12-4 and TRBJ1-2; D is perhaps TRBD1 (6 bases). The CDR3 runs to 12 residues. Trimming removed 5 bases at V and 6 bases at J, with 10 bases between.

This clonotype has just a few counts. The chain carries TRBV15 and TRBJ1-2; maybe TRBD1 (5 bases). The CDR3 runs to 15 residues. V dropped 3 bases and J dropped 4 bases, with 15 bases sitting between them. The germline V gene encodes CDR1 LNHNV and CDR2 YYDKDF (reference sequence). The CDR3 region has the DNA TGTGCCACCAGCAGCGACAGAATACTTGGCTATGGCTACACCTTC. Translation gives CATSSDRILGYGYTF.